A selection of T cell receptor beta chains follows, all from one sample in a study of blood T cell repertoires in COVID-19. The table came from immunoSEQ multiplex PCR; TCRdb's copy has only in-frame clones and leaves some out. The data show 150,000 to 200,000 clones, with around 82% seen just once and under 6.5% held by the top ten. The sequenced material came from PBMCs or T cells enriched from blood (not recorded which). The receptor set was obtained from a woman aged 60-70 years with acute COVID-19. The CDR3 runs from the conserved cysteine through the conserved F or W. Fields, in order: D gene, clone size, J gene, V gene, CDR3 DNA, CDR3 protein. A D gene is named only where the DNA matches it firmly. Size is omitted from some rows. Given values are once, few, many or a class for expanded clones.

D gene: TRBD1
clone size: -
J gene: TRBJ1-1
V gene: TRBV2
CDR3 DNA: TGTGCCAGCAGGGACAGGGCGGGAACTGAAGCTTTCTTT
CDR3 protein: CASRDRAGTEAFF

D gene: -
clone size: few
J gene: TRBJ2-6
V gene: TRBV19
CDR3 DNA: TGTGCCAGTAGTCAGGGGTATGGGGCCAACGTCCTGACTTTC
CDR3 protein: CASSQGYGANVLTF

D gene: -
clone size: -
J gene: TRBJ2-6
V gene: TRBV10-1
CDR3 DNA: TGCGCCAGCAGTGAGGTGCGCTCTGGGGCCAACGTCCTGACTTTC
CDR3 protein: CASSEVRSGANVLTF

D gene: -
clone size: few
J gene: TRBJ1-1
V gene: TRBV18
CDR3 DNA: TGTGCCAGCTCACTACAGTTCCCTAACACTGAAGCTTTCTTT
CDR3 protein: CASSLQFPNTEAFF

D gene: TRBD2
clone size: -
J gene: TRBJ2-3
V gene: TRBV7-2
CDR3 DNA: TGTGCCAGCAGCCATCGGACTAGCGGCACAGATACGCAGTATTTT
CDR3 protein: CASSHRTSGTDTQYF

D gene: -
clone size: -
J gene: TRBJ2-2
V gene: TRBV18
CDR3 DNA: TGTGCCAGCTCACCCCGAGGGACCGGGGAGCTGTTTTTT
CDR3 protein: CASSPRGTGELFF

D gene: TRBD1
clone size: -
J gene: TRBJ1-4
V gene: TRBV7-2
CDR3 DNA: TGTGCCAGCAGCTCATTGGGACAGAATGAAAAACTGTTTTTT
CDR3 protein: CASSSLGQNEKLFF

D gene: -
clone size: -
J gene: TRBJ1-1
V gene: TRBV19
CDR3 DNA: TGTGCCAGTAGTTTTCAGGGTGGCGCTGAAGCTTTCTTT
CDR3 protein: CASSFQGGAEAFF

D gene: TRBD1
clone size: -
J gene: TRBJ1-1
V gene: TRBV28
CDR3 DNA: TGTGCCAGCAGTTCCGGGACAGTGAACACTGAAGCTTTCTTT
CDR3 protein: CASSSGTVNTEAFF

D gene: -
clone size: once
J gene: TRBJ2-1
V gene: TRBV4-3
CDR3 DNA: TGCGCCAGCAGCCTAACCATCACTAGCTCCTACAATGAGCAGTTCTTC
CDR3 protein: CASSLTITSSYNEQFF

D gene: -
clone size: few
J gene: TRBJ1-6
V gene: TRBV6-5
CDR3 DNA: TGTGCCAGCAGTTACGGCGGGAGTAATTCACCCCTCCACTTT
CDR3 protein: CASSYGGSNSPLHF

D gene: TRBD2
clone size: -
J gene: TRBJ2-7
V gene: TRBV3-1/TRBV3-2
CDR3 DNA: TGTGCCAGCAGTCGAAAGCGGGAGTCCTTTTACGAGCAGTACTTC
CDR3 protein: CASSRKRESFYEQYF

D gene: TRBD1
clone size: once
J gene: TRBJ2-5
V gene: TRBV11-2
CDR3 DNA: TGTGCCTCGGACAGGGGGGAGACCCAGTACTTC
CDR3 protein: CASDRGETQYF

D gene: TRBD1
clone size: -
J gene: TRBJ2-2
V gene: TRBV6-5
CDR3 DNA: TGTGCCAGCAGGTCGACAGGGAGCACCGGGGAGCTGTTTTTT
CDR3 protein: CASRSTGSTGELFF

D gene: TRBD2
clone size: -
J gene: TRBJ2-5
V gene: TRBV7-2
CDR3 DNA: TGTGCCAGCAGCTTCGGGGGGGGGAACCAAGAGACCCAGTACTTC
CDR3 protein: CASSFGGGNQETQYF

D gene: TRBD1
clone size: once
J gene: TRBJ2-5
V gene: TRBV19
CDR3 DNA: TGTGCCAGTAGTCCCCGGACAGGGGGTTTTCATCAAGAGACCCAGTACTTC
CDR3 protein: CASSPRTGGFHQETQYF

D gene: TRBD1
clone size: -
J gene: TRBJ2-7
V gene: TRBV15
CDR3 DNA: TGTGCCACCAGTCCCGACAGGGGCGCCCACGAGCAGTACTTC
CDR3 protein: CATSPDRGAHEQYF

D gene: -
clone size: -
J gene: TRBJ2-5
V gene: TRBV27
CDR3 DNA: TGTGCCAGCAAGGACAGCCTACAAGAGACCCAGTACTTC
CDR3 protein: CASKDSLQETQYF

D gene: -
clone size: -
J gene: TRBJ2-1
V gene: TRBV18
CDR3 DNA: TGTGCCAGCTCACCCGGCCGGGAGGAGCAGTTCTTC
CDR3 protein: CASSPGREEQFF

D gene: TRBD1
clone size: -
J gene: TRBJ1-3
V gene: TRBV30
CDR3 DNA: TGTGCCTGGAGTGTGGGGACAGGGGGCGCTGGAAACACCATATATTTT
CDR3 protein: CAWSVGTGGAGNTIYF

D gene: -
clone size: -
J gene: TRBJ2-2
V gene: TRBV4-3
CDR3 DNA: TGCGCCAGCAGCCAAGAGTTGGGCCGGAACACCGGGGAGCTGTTTTTT
CDR3 protein: CASSQELGRNTGELFF

D gene: TRBD1
clone size: -
J gene: TRBJ1-4
V gene: TRBV7-9
CDR3 DNA: TGTGCCAGCAGCGATAGGGACAGGGAACTGTTTTTT
CDR3 protein: CASSDRDRELFF

D gene: -
clone size: many
J gene: TRBJ1-4
V gene: TRBV6-1
CDR3 DNA: TGTGCCAGCAGTGAAAGGGGGGGGATCGAAAAACTGTTTTTT
CDR3 protein: CASSERGGIEKLFF

D gene: -
clone size: -
J gene: TRBJ1-2
V gene: TRBV30
CDR3 DNA: TGTGCCTGGAATCCCTCAGGGCTGCAGGGCTACACCTTC
CDR3 protein: CAWNPSGLQGYTF

D gene: -
clone size: -
J gene: TRBJ2-3
V gene: TRBV12-3/TRBV12-4
CDR3 DNA: TGTGCCAGCAGTTTAGGAGTCACAGATACGCAGTATTTT
CDR3 protein: CASSLGVTDTQYF

D gene: TRBD1
clone size: few
J gene: TRBJ1-4
V gene: TRBV2
CDR3 DNA: TGTGCCAGCTCAAAGGAGGGGGCTGGTAATGAAAAACTGTTTTTT
CDR3 protein: CASSKEGAGNEKLFF

D gene: TRBD2
clone size: -
J gene: TRBJ2-1
V gene: TRBV5-1
CDR3 DNA: TGCGCCAGCAGCTTGGTAGCGGGAGGGCCGGATGAGCAGTTCTTC
CDR3 protein: CASSLVAGGPDEQFF

D gene: -
clone size: -
J gene: TRBJ1-2
V gene: TRBV6-5
CDR3 DNA: TGTGCCAGCAGTTACTCGACGGGACAAGTGGTCCCCTTC
CDR3 protein: CASSYSTGQVVPF

D gene: -
clone size: -
J gene: TRBJ1-5
V gene: TRBV9
CDR3 DNA: TGTGCCAGCAGCCCTACAGGGAATGGCAATCAGCCCCAGCATTTT
CDR3 protein: CASSPTGNGNQPQHF

D gene: -
clone size: -
J gene: TRBJ1-2
V gene: TRBV6-5
CDR3 DNA: TGTGCCAGCACGATATCGCAGGGGATCAACTATGGCTACACCTTC
CDR3 protein: CASTISQGINYGYTF

D gene: -
clone size: once
J gene: TRBJ2-5
V gene: TRBV6-5
CDR3 DNA: TGTGCCAGCAGTTACTCTGGGGGGGCAGAGACCCAGTACTTC
CDR3 protein: CASSYSGGAETQYF

D gene: TRBD1
clone size: -
J gene: TRBJ1-4
V gene: TRBV28
CDR3 DNA: TGTGCCAGCAGTCCCGCGGGACAGAATAATGAAAAACTGTTTTTT
CDR3 protein: CASSPAGQNNEKLFF

D gene: -
clone size: -
J gene: TRBJ1-4
V gene: TRBV7-8
CDR3 DNA: TGTGCCAGCAGCACCGGACAGAGAGCAACTAATGAAAAACTGTTTTTT
CDR3 protein: CASSTGQRATNEKLFF

D gene: -
clone size: -
J gene: TRBJ1-1
V gene: TRBV5-1
CDR3 DNA: TGCGCCAGCAGCCAGGGCGGACAGCAGCACACTGAAGCTTTCTTT
CDR3 protein: CASSQGGQQHTEAFF

D gene: TRBD1
clone size: -
J gene: TRBJ1-1
V gene: TRBV5-1
CDR3 DNA: TGCGCCAGCAGCTTGATGACAGGGGGGCTGAACACTGAAGCTTTCTTT
CDR3 protein: CASSLMTGGLNTEAFF

D gene: TRBD2
clone size: -
J gene: TRBJ2-1
V gene: TRBV9
CDR3 DNA: TGTGCCAGCAGCGTAGAACTAGCGGGAGTAGGGCGGAGGTCCTACAATGAGCAGTTCTTC
CDR3 protein: CASSVELAGVGRRSYNEQFF

D gene: TRBD1
clone size: few
J gene: TRBJ1-5
V gene: TRBV19
CDR3 DNA: TGTGCCAGTAGTAAAGTTAAACAGGGGGCCGGCAATCAGCCCCAGCATTTT
CDR3 protein: CASSKVKQGAGNQPQHF

D gene: TRBD1
clone size: -
J gene: TRBJ1-2
V gene: TRBV10-2
CDR3 DNA: TGCGCCATTAGAGGAGAACGGGACAGGGGTGGCTACACCTTC
CDR3 protein: CAIRGERDRGGYTF

D gene: -
clone size: -
J gene: TRBJ1-2
V gene: TRBV29-1
CDR3 DNA: TGCAGCGTTGAAGATGAAGGGCAGGGCTATGGCTACACCTTC
CDR3 protein: CSVEDEGQGYGYTF

D gene: TRBD2
clone size: -
J gene: TRBJ2-3
V gene: TRBV15
CDR3 DNA: TGTGCCACCAGCAGAGATCGACGGGAGGGTGCAGATACGCAGTATTTT
CDR3 protein: CATSRDRREGADTQYF

D gene: -
clone size: -
J gene: TRBJ1-1
V gene: TRBV24-1
CDR3 DNA: TGTGCCACCAGTGGAAGGGCGGTCGGGACAATTCAAGAAGCTTTCTTT
CDR3 protein: CATSGRAVGTIQEAFF

D gene: -
clone size: -
J gene: TRBJ2-6
V gene: TRBV5-1
CDR3 DNA: TGCGCCAGCAGCCAGGGAGGTGGGGCCAACGTCCTGACTTTC
CDR3 protein: CASSQGGGANVLTF

D gene: TRBD1
clone size: -
J gene: TRBJ1-2
V gene: TRBV4-1
CDR3 DNA: TGCGCCAGCAGCCAAGAGTCCCGGACAGGTCAAGGCTACACCTTC
CDR3 protein: CASSQESRTGQGYTF

D gene: TRBD1
clone size: once
J gene: TRBJ1-5
V gene: TRBV4-1
CDR3 DNA: TGCGCCAGCAGTCTCGACAGGGGGACGAGTCAGCCCCAGCATTTT
CDR3 protein: CASSLDRGTSQPQHF

D gene: -
clone size: -
J gene: TRBJ2-7
V gene: TRBV29-1
CDR3 DNA: TGCAGCGTGGTGGTGGGGCCGTACTACGAGCAGTACTTC
CDR3 protein: CSVVVGPYYEQYF

D gene: -
clone size: -
J gene: TRBJ1-1
V gene: TRBV6-2/TRBV6-3
CDR3 DNA: TGTGCCAGCAGTTACGGTGGCAGGGACACTGAAGCTTTCTTT
CDR3 protein: CASSYGGRDTEAFF